This T cell receptor beta chain was sequenced for a study of blood T cells in healthy people across ages. Sample-barcoded 5' priming and a J-beta primer mix drove a second PCR of about 7 to 11 cycles. Via MiXCR, TCRdb re-called the 5' RACE reads, giving one row per CDR3 protein. Here the sample spans some 760,000 distinct CDR3 sequences, around 25% being singletons. V shed 6 bases and J 6 bases; nucleotides not matched to a gene: 9. The CDR3 extends over 14 amino acids. Germline CDR1 reads DFQATT; CDR2 reads SNEGSKA (reference sequence). This clonotype was seen more than once but under ten times. The same sample was also studied in work on T cells of mothers and their children. This second study notes: The donors comprised about 6 children and their three healthy Caucasian mothers. Sample barcodes plus 2-4 random nucleotides came from the M1S primer.

The sequencing input was blood. The gene calls are TRBV20-1 and TRBJ1-5; the match to TRBD1 covers 9 bases. The sequence came from a boy younger than 18 in good health. DNA of the CDR3: TGCAGTGCCACCCCGGACAGGGGTGTTCAGCCCCAGCATTTT. It yields the protein CSATPDRGVQPQHF.